The entry below describes one T cell receptor (beta chain). The target antigen is unknown. In making TCR beta libraries, quantitative 5'-RACE with molecular barcodes was used. MiXCR, applied by TCRdb to the 5' RACE reads, yields one record per CDR3 protein. Altogether about 540,000 distinct CDR3 sequences are present, 9.5% to 15% being singletons, with the ten largest covering 6.8%. These data come from a study of CD8 T cells in ankylosing spondylitis. Notes on the study in general: Clones tied to disease were said to be significantly enriched in matched ankylosing spondylitis synovial fluid. Researchers report that disease-linked clones proved CD8+ and relatively rare in peripheral blood. Blood of patients with ankylosing spondylitis appeared to be characterized by a TCR beta motif of several highly homologous variants. Reports of some motif variants in reactive arthritis synovial fluid and blood predate this one.

Germline CDR1 and CDR2: ENHRY and SYGVKD. The CDR3 contains 13 residues. The ends were cut back, 2 bases at V and 2 bases at J, with 5 bases in the middle. This receptor was obtained from a male donor with ankylosing spondylitis. This chain uses TRBV10-3 with TRBJ2-3, with a tentative D call TRBD2 (5 bases). Sequencing was performed on blood, either unsorted or a sorted T cell fraction (not recorded which). The CDR3 DNA reads as TGTGCCATCAGTGAGCGGGACACAGATACGCAGTATTTT. This translates into CAISERDTDTQYF.